The 27 T cell receptor beta chains given below trace back to one sample, sequenced in a study of memory CD4+ T cells and cytomegalovirus serostatus. TCRdb's table, derived via immunoSEQ multiplex PCR, lists solely in-frame clones and lacks some. The table lists more than 45,000 clones, about three quarters of them singletons, with roughly 1% in the top ten. Single viable CD3+CD4+CD8-CD45RO+ cells were sorted as the memory CD4+ T cells. What was sequenced was memory CD4+ T cells from blood. The receptors were gathered from an adult in good health and CMV-seronegative.

The chain employs TRBV25-1 and TRBJ1-2; perhaps TRBD1 as D (6 bases). Germline V gene lookup returns CDR1 MGHDK and CDR2 SYGVNS. The V gene lost 2 bases and the J gene lost 8 bases, with 18 bases spanning the gap. CDR3 length: 15 residues. The CDR3 region has the DNA TGTGCCAGCAGTGAAGGAGTAAACAGGGTCGGGGGCTACACCTTC. The encoded protein is CASSEGVNRVGGYTF.

V is TRBV11-2 and J is TRBJ2-1; 9 nucleotides agree with TRBD2. The V and J ends lost 7 bases and 15 bases, in that order; junction bases with no gene match: 4. This CDR3 is 10 amino acids long. Germline V lookup: CDR1 SGHAT, CDR2 FQNNGV. In DNA, the CDR3 is TGTGCCAGCACCGGGACTAGCCTGTTCTTC. It encodes CASTGTSLFF.

This chain uses TRBV30 with TRBJ1-2, with no clear D. Between the trimmed V and J ends, which lost 0 bases and 3 bases, there was a span of 5 bases. Germline V CDR1 and CDR2: GTSNPN, SVGIG (reference sequence). This CDR3 is built from 12 residues. As DNA, the CDR3 is TGTGCCTGGAGTGTACTATACTATGGCTACACCTTC. The encoded protein is CAWSVLYYGYTF.

The V call is TRBV25-1, the J call TRBJ2-1; TRBD2 aligns across 11 bases. This CDR3 region has 15 residues. V trimming: 2 bases; J trimming: 6 bases; junction bases outside the gene matches: 3. The germline V gene has CDR1 MGHDK and CDR2 SYGVNS. The CDR3 region is CASSEGGLAVNEQFF. For the CDR3, the DNA is TGTGCCAGCAGTGAAGGGGGACTAGCGGTCAATGAGCAGTTCTTC.

This clone was counted a single time. This chain connects TRBV4-1 to TRBJ2-1; the match to TRBD2 covers 7 bases. The germline V gene encodes CDR1 MGHRA and CDR2 YSYEKL. J gave up 7 bases and V 5 bases, and 2 bases lay outside the gene matches. CDR3 length equals 12 residues. The CDR3 here is CASSREGNEQFF. As DNA, the CDR3 is TGCGCCAGCAGCAGGGAGGGGAATGAGCAGTTCTTC.

This sequence joins TRBV27 and TRBJ1-2; TRBD1 might be the D (5 bases). In germline, CDR1 is MNHEY, CDR2 SMNVEV (reference sequence). The ends were cut back, 4 bases at V and 2 bases at J, with 8 bases in the middle. This CDR3 spans 13 amino acids. In DNA, the CDR3 is TGTGCCAGCAGTTCACAGGAGAACTATGGCTACACCTTC. Encoded protein: CASSSQENYGYTF.

The chain is built from TRBV18 and TRBJ1-2, with D possibly matching TRBD1 (5 bases). Germline CDR1 KGHSH, CDR2 LQKENI. CDR3 length equals 15 residues. With 6 bases removed from V and 5 bases from J, the gap between germline ends came to 19 bases. The CDR3 DNA is TGTGCCAGCTCGGACAAGGGGTCCGTTTCTTATGGCTACACCTTC. Its translation is CASSDKGSVSYGYTF.

This chain links TRBV7-2 with TRBJ1-1; D ambiguous. Germline values: CDR1 SGHTA, CDR2 FQGNSA. The length of the CDR3 is 13 residues. Trimming took off 5 bases at V and 0 bases at J, with 7 bases between the two ends. CDR3 protein: CASSQGMNTEAFF. In nucleotides, the CDR3 is TGTGCCAGCAGCCAAGGGATGAACACTGAAGCTTTCTTT. The entire variable domain, with the rest obtained from reference TRBV7-2 and TRBJ1-1, is as follows: GAGVSQSPSNKVTEKGKDVELRCDPISGHTALYWYRQSLGQGLEFLIYFQGNSAPDKSGLPSDRFSAERTGGSVSTLTIQRTQQEDSAVYLCASSQGMNTEAFFGQGTRLTVV.

This clone was counted a single time. The rearrangement links TRBV30 to TRBJ1-5, with no clear D. The CDR3 consists of 14 residues. Germline V gene lookup returns CDR1 GTSNPN and CDR2 SVGIG (reference sequence). V lost 0 bases and J 7 bases, leaving 13 bases between the germline ends. The CDR3 DNA reads TGTGCCTGGAGTGTTGCTGGCTTGGAACAGCCCCAGCATTTT. Translated, it gives CAWSVAGLEQPQHF.

The J gene is TRBJ2-3, the V gene TRBV2; TRBD2 aligns across 9 bases. With 9 bases clipped from V and 2 bases from J, the junction kept 9 bases outside the gene matches. Germline V gene lookup returns CDR1 SNHLY and CDR2 FYNNEI. The CDR3 sequence is 15 residues long. The CDR3 protein is CARNGGGRDTDTQYF. CDR3 DNA sequence: TGTGCCAGGAATGGAGGCGGGAGGGACACAGATACGCAGTATTTT.

CDR3 protein: CASSQEAVIGELFF. Here the CDR3 DNA reads TGCGCCAGCAGCCAAGAAGCAGTAATCGGGGAGCTGTTTTTT. V gene TRBV4-3 combines with J gene TRBJ2-2; D unresolved. CDR1 LGHNA and CDR2 YSLEER come from the germline V gene. The CDR3 covers 14 residues. The germline V and J ends were trimmed by 0 bases and 7 bases, with 9 bases remaining between them.

The rearrangement joins TRBV6-4 to TRBJ2-3; no clear D gene. V lost 6 bases and J 0 bases, leaving 7 bases between the germline ends. CDR3 length: 13 residues. Germline V gene lookup returns CDR1 MRHNA and CDR2 SNTAGT. The CDR3 spells CASSRLSTDTQYF. CDR3 nucleotide sequence: TGTGCCAGCAGCAGGCTGAGCACAGATACGCAGTATTTT.

The chain links TRBV12-5 to TRBJ2-7, with 7 bases identical to TRBD1. The CDR3 spans 15 residues. CDR1 and CDR2 from the germline V gene are LGHNT and FRNRAP. Trimming removed 7 bases from V and 2 bases from J; junction bases left unmatched: 11. The CDR3 DNA follows: TGTGCTAGTGCCGTACAGGGGATTGAGGCCTACGAGCAGTACTTC. It specifies CASAVQGIEAYEQYF.

This sequence joins TRBV7-9 and TRBJ1-1; D is undetermined. The germline gives CDR1 SEHNR, CDR2 FQNEAQ (reference sequence). V was trimmed by 1 base and J by 0 bases, leaving 12 bases between them. CDR3 length: 16 residues. CDR3 sequence reads: CASSLGARRMNTEAFF. In nucleotides, the CDR3 is TGTGCCAGCAGCTTAGGGGCCAGGAGGATGAACACTGAAGCTTTCTTT.

The chain couples TRBV7-2 to TRBJ1-2; D perhaps matches TRBD1 (5 bases). Germline CDR1 and CDR2: SGHTA and FQGNSA. CDR3 size: 14 residues. Trimming pared 1 base from V and 8 bases from J, leaving 14 bases between. In DNA form, the CDR3 reads TGTGCCAGCAGCTTAGTTCAGGGACCCATGGGCTACACCTTC. Translating gives CASSLVQGPMGYTF.

J is TRBJ2-2 and V is TRBV5-1; 11 bases agree with TRBD2. After removal of 3 bases from V and 1 base from J, the junction contained 5 bases not matched to a gene. In germline, CDR1 is SGHRS, CDR2 YFSETQ. The CDR3 runs 17 residues. The CDR3 region has the DNA TGCGCCAGCAGCTCGCTCGGGACTAGCGGGAACACCGGGGAGCTGTTTTTT. Its protein is CASSSLGTSGNTGELFF.

The chain uses TRBV19 and TRBJ1-1; D unclear. The CDR3 spans 13 residues. From germline, CDR1 is LNHDA and CDR2 SQIVND (reference sequence). Trimming pared 6 bases from V and 1 base from J, leaving 9 bases between. The CDR3 nucleotides read TGTGCCAGTAGCTCGAACAGGAACACTGAAGCTTTCTTT. It encodes CASSSNRNTEAFF.

This clone was picked up a small number of times. V is TRBV19 and J is TRBJ1-5, with a weak D call TRBD1 (5 bases). CDR3 size: 17 residues. Germline-derived CDR1 and CDR2 are LNHDA and SQIVND (reference sequence). V was trimmed by 7 bases and J by 4 bases, leaving 23 bases between them. Here the CDR3 DNA reads TGTGCCAGTACCCCCCCCCTAGAGGGGCGCAGGAATCAGCCCCAGCATTTT. Protein product: CASTPPLEGRRNQPQHF.

V gene TRBV27 combines with J gene TRBJ1-5; D not resolved. The CDR3 runs to 14 residues. Germline CDR1 MNHEY, CDR2 SMNVEV (reference sequence). The V end lost 2 bases, the J end lost 3 bases, and 8 bases lay between the germline ends. Here the CDR3 reads CASSLDGFNQPQHF. CDR3 sequence (DNA): TGTGCCAGCAGTTTAGACGGGTTCAATCAGCCCCAGCATTTT.

The V and J genes are TRBV18 and TRBJ2-1, with TRBD1 matching over 12 bases. CDR1 is KGHSH and CDR2 is LQKENI in the germline V gene. The V gene end was trimmed by 10 bases and the J gene end by 0 bases; junction bases not matched to a gene: 13. This CDR3 has 18 residues. The CDR3, as DNA: TGTGCCACCTCCAAGACCGGGACAGGGGGCTTCTCCTACAATGAGCAGTTCTTC. Translation: CATSKTGTGGFSYNEQFF.

The chain's CDR3 is CASSQDGSYEQYF. The CDR3 region has the DNA TGTGCCAGCTCACAGGACGGATCCTACGAGCAGTACTTC. The chain uses TRBV18 and TRBJ2-7; no firm D call. V gave up 4 bases and J gave up 1 base, with 8 bases separating them. Germline CDR1 reads KGHSH; CDR2 reads LQKENI. CDR3 size: 13 residues. The whole variable domain, remainder taken from reference TRBV18 and TRBJ2-7, is NAGVMQNPRHLVRRRGQEARLRCSPMKGHSHVYWYRQLPEEGLKFMVYLQKENIIDESGMPKERFSAEFPKEGPSILRIQQVVRGDSAAYFCASSQDGSYEQYFGPGTRLTVT.

The rearrangement uses TRBV28 and TRBJ2-7; D not certain. The CDR3 is 11 amino acids. Per the germline V gene, CDR1 is MDHEN and CDR2 is SYDVKM. The V end lost 6 bases, the J end lost 3 bases, and 6 bases lay between the germline ends. In DNA form, the CDR3 reads TGTGCCAGCAGATATTACTACGAGCAGTACTTC. Amino acid sequence: CASRYYYEQYF. Full variable domain (missing parts from reference TRBV28 and TRBJ2-7): DVKVTQSSRYLVKRTGEKVFLECVQDMDHENMFWYRQDPGLGLRLIYFSYDVKMKEKGDIPEGYSVSREKKERFSLILESASTNQTSMYLCASRYYYEQYFGPGTRLTVT.

J is TRBJ2-2 and V is TRBV6-4; D not resolved. Looked up from germline, CDR1 is MRHNA and CDR2 is SNTAGT. This CDR3 region has 13 residues. V was clipped by 4 bases and J by 7 bases, with 10 bases between them. CDR3 amino acids: CASSALVGGELFF. Here the CDR3 DNA reads TGTGCCAGCAGTGCCCTAGTGGGCGGGGAGCTGTTTTTT.

The chain employs TRBV6-6 and TRBJ1-1, with 8 bases identical to TRBD1. Germline-derived CDR1 and CDR2 are MNHNY and SVGAGI (reference sequence). V lost 2 bases to trimming and J lost 9 bases; unmatched junction nucleotides: 5. This CDR3 is 13 amino acids long. The CDR3 region has the DNA TGTGCCAGCAGTTACCAACGACAGGGGAAAGCTTTCTTT. It specifies CASSYQRQGKAFF.

V is TRBV18 and J is TRBJ2-1; possible D gene TRBD1, 6 bases. Deletions cut 3 bases from V and 12 bases from J, with 18 bases between. The CDR3 sequence is 14 residues long. CDR1 KGHSH and CDR2 LQKENI come from the germline V gene. In nucleotides, the CDR3 is TGTGCCAGCTCACCCAAAACACAGGGTTCAGGGCAGTTCTTC. Its protein is CASSPKTQGSGQFF. Supplemented by reference TRBV18 and TRBJ2-1, the full variable domain reads NAGVMQNPRHLVRRRGQEARLRCSPMKGHSHVYWYRQLPEEGLKFMVYLQKENIIDESGMPKERFSAEFPKEGPSILRIQQVVRGDSAAYFCASSPKTQGSGQFFGPGTRLTVL.

The V gene is TRBV19, the J gene TRBJ1-2; perhaps TRBD1 as D (5 bases). Germline values: CDR1 LNHDA, CDR2 SQIVND (reference sequence). CDR3 length: 13 residues. V lost 8 bases and J lost 8, with 18 bases in between. CDR3 DNA sequence: TGTGCCAGTCTAACTTCAGGGATTTCGGGCTACACCTTC. Translated, it gives CASLTSGISGYTF.

The rearrangement joins TRBV5-4 to TRBJ1-3, with a tentative D call TRBD1 (5 bases). The CDR3 sequence is 14 residues long. Germline-derived CDR1 and CDR2 are SGHNT and YYREEE (reference sequence). Trimming stripped 4 bases from V and 4 bases from J, with 12 bases between. CDR3 amino acids: CASSPWGSGNTIYF. CDR3 bases: TGTGCCAGCAGCCCTTGGGGCTCAGGAAACACCATATATTTT.